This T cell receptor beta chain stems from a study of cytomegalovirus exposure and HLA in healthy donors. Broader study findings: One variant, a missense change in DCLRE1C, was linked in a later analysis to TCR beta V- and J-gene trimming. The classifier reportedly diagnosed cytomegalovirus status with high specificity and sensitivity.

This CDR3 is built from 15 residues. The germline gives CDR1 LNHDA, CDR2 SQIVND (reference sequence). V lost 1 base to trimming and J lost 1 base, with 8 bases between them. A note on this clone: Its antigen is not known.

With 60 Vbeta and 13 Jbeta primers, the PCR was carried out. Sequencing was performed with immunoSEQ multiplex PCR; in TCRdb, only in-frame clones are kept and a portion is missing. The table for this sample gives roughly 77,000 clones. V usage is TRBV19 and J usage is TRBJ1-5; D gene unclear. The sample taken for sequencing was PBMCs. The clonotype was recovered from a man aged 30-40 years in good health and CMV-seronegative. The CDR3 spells CASSIVARSNQPQHF. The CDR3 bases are TGTGCCAGTAGTATAGTAGCCCGAAGCAATCAGCCCCAGCATTTT.